Included here is one T cell receptor (beta chain) sequence, with context. Its specificity is not known. Sequenced by immunoSEQ multiplex PCR; TCRdb stores in-frame clones only, minus some. This repertoire shows roughly 24,000 clones, over 75% found once; its top ten account for 9.5% to 10%. These data are taken from a study of T cells in localized non-small cell lung cancer. Germline V gene sequence: CDR1 MDHEN, CDR2 SYDVKM. Trimming cost V 6 bases and J 3 bases, with 16 bases left between them. The CDR3 extends over 15 amino acids. Whole-study findings and limits: A median around 57 of the top 100 tumor clones appeared in adjacent lung. Prolonged overall survival went with higher T cell density in the blood. Uninvolved neighboring lung showed the greatest T cell clonality, exceeding tumor.

V usage is TRBV28 and J usage is TRBJ2-3; tentative D call: TRBD1 (5 bases). The specimen was peripheral blood, collected before any cancer treatment. The source is a man between 35 and 75 years old with stage III squamous cell lung carcinoma. CDR3 bases: TGTGCCAGCAGGGCCCTGACAGTGAGAACAGATACGCAGTATTTT. It yields the protein CASRALTVRTDTQYF.